This T cell receptor beta chain was identified during a study of cytomegalovirus exposure and HLA in healthy donors. The CDR3 length is 15 residues. Trimming removed 3 bases from V and 7 bases from J; junction bases left unmatched: 7. In germline, CDR1 is SGHDT, CDR2 YYEEEE. Notes on this clone: Its antigen remains unknown.

Overall study findings and caveats: According to an earlier analysis, most TCR beta V segments yielded productive rearrangements about 90% or about 30% of the time. Through in vitro validation, three CMV-associated chains were shown to be specific for CMV antigens.

PCR was performed using 60 Vbeta and 13 Jbeta primers. The table came from immunoSEQ multiplex PCR; TCRdb's copy has only in-frame clones and leaves some out. The sample has around 100,000 clones; around 69% are singletons. This chain links TRBV5-6 with TRBJ1-2; TRBD1 aligns across 12 bases. The sequenced sample consisted of PBMCs. This TCR came from a woman aged 55-70 years in good health and CMV-seropositive. The CDR3 loop is CASSYAGTGGVGYTF. DNA of the CDR3: TGTGCCAGCAGCTACGCCGGGACAGGGGGCGTTGGCTACACCTTC.